This T cell receptor beta chain was captured in a study of cytomegalovirus exposure and HLA in healthy donors. Study details: The 130 or so validation repertoires were reported in a later analysis to have been generated on the same platform as the roughly 700 first-cohort repertoires.

Study-wide results and caveats: Cytomegalovirus-associated TCR beta chains were listed, numbering 150 to 200.

Repertoires were generated with immunoSEQ multiplex PCR, while TCRdb's copy carries only in-frame clones and drops some. Among some 140,000 clones, more than 80% were seen once, and the ten largest hold 5.5% to 7%. The CDR3 covers 17 residues. Germline V gives CDR1 SGHRS, CDR2 YFSETQ. Trimming pared 4 bases from V and 4 bases from J, leaving 20 bases between. As to this clone: Its antigen is not identified.

The origin of this receptor is a woman between 25 and 40 years old in good health and CMV-seropositive. Sequenced material: PBMCs. The chain has TRBV5-1 and TRBJ2-2; D might be TRBD2 (6 bases). CDR3 DNA: TGCGCCAGCAGCCCAACCTCCGGGACTCTGGCCACCGGGGAGCTGTTTTTT. Amino acids: CASSPTSGTLATGELFF.